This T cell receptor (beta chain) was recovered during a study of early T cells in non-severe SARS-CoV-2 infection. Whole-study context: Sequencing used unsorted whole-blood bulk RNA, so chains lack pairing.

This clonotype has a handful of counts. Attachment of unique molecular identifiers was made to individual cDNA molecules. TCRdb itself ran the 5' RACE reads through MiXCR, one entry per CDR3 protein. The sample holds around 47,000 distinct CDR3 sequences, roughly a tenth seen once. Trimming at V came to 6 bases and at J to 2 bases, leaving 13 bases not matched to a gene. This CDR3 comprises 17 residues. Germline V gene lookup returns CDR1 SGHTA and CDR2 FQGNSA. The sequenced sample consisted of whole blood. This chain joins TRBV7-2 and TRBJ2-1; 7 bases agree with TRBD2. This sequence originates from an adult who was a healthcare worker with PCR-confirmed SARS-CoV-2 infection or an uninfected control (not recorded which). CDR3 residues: CASSPRYGGGTYNEQFF. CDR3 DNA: TGTGCCAGCAGTCCACGGTATGGGGGGGGGACCTACAATGAGCAGTTCTTC.